The source of this T cell receptor beta chain is a study of shared clonotypes between healthy human individuals. Study-level results: In having few donors, the study represented limited genetic and exposure-history diversity.

Positively selected for CCR7, the CD45RO-negative cells used as naive CD8 cells excluded terminally differentiated effector memory CD45RA+ cells. Concerning this clone: As yet, its antigen is unknown.

Clones were read by immunoSEQ multiplex PCR, and TCRdb kept only the in-frame ones, dropping some. The sample carries more than 2 million clones, about 95% recorded once. Sequenced sample: naive CD8+ T cells sorted from blood. This TCR was sampled from a man aged 18 to 29 in good health.

CDR3 region: CASSAGLAGIYEQYF. The CDR3 DNA reads TGCGCCAGCAGCGCCGGACTAGCGGGAATCTACGAGCAGTACTTC. The V gene is TRBV5-1, the J gene TRBJ2-7, with 12 bases fitting TRBD2. The CDR3 runs 15 residues. V gave up 4 bases and J gave up 3 bases; unmatched junction bases: 5. Germline CDR1 and CDR2: SGHRS and YFSETQ.